The 25 T cell receptor beta chains below come from one sample, sequenced in a study of T cell responses to AZD1222 COVID-19 vaccine. TCRdb's table, derived via immunoSEQ multiplex PCR, lists solely in-frame clones and lacks some. The table shows 150,000 to 200,000 clones, with 85% to 90% occurring only once. Sequenced here: peripheral blood, sampled on day 0 of AZD1222 vaccination. All receptors derive from an adult in good health.

The chain uses TRBV9 and TRBJ1-2; D uncertain. CDR1 is SGDLS, CDR2 YYNGEE, per germline. This CDR3 comprises 14 residues. The V end lost 0 bases, the J end lost 2 bases, and 8 bases lay between the germline ends. The CDR3 loop reads CASSVDTTNYGYTF. CDR3 sequence (DNA): TGTGCCAGCAGCGTAGACACCACGAACTATGGCTACACCTTC.

The rearrangement uses TRBV19 and TRBJ1-5; 7 positions agree with TRBD1. Per germline, CDR1 LNHDA and CDR2 SQIVND (reference sequence). This CDR3 contains 16 residues. The V and J ends lost 4 bases and 6 bases, in that order; junction bases with no gene match: 12. For the CDR3, the DNA is TGTGCCAGTAGTACGAATCGACAGGGCTGGGTTCAGCCCCAGCATTTT. It translates to CASSTNRQGWVQPQHF.

This sequence joins TRBV29-1 and TRBJ2-1; 8 bases map to TRBD2. The CDR3 runs to 13 residues. Germline CDR1 and CDR2: SQVTM and ANQGSEA. The ends lost 3 bases at V and 6 bases at J; junction bases unmatched: 4. The CDR3 DNA is TGCAGCGTTGAGAGCGGGGGCGGCAATGAGCAGTTCTTC. It codes for CSVESGGGNEQFF.

The rearrangement links TRBV5-1 to TRBJ2-1, with unresolved D. The CDR3 has 15 amino acids. Trimming stripped 0 bases from V and 8 bases from J, with 15 bases between. In germline, CDR1 is SGHRS, CDR2 YFSETQ. As DNA, the CDR3 is TGCGCCAGCAGCTTGGCAGGAACCTGGAGCGATGAGCAGTTCTTC. It codes for CASSLAGTWSDEQFF.

The chain uses TRBV19 and TRBJ1-6; D ambiguous. Germline CDR1 reads LNHDA; CDR2 reads SQIVND (reference sequence). The ends were cut back, 5 bases at V and 5 bases at J, with 7 bases in the middle. The CDR3 is 13 amino acids. The CDR3 DNA sequence: TGTGCCAGTAGTCCACGAGATAATTCACCCCTCCACTTT. Amino acids: CASSPRDNSPLHF.

The chain joins TRBV7-9 to TRBJ2-6; D not certain. Germline values: CDR1 SEHNR, CDR2 FQNEAQ (reference sequence). The ends were cut back, 2 bases at V and 0 bases at J, with 5 bases in the middle. CDR3 length equals 15 residues. The CDR3 DNA reads TGTGCCAGCAGCTTATTAGACTCTGGGGCCAACGTCCTGACTTTC. Residues: CASSLLDSGANVLTF.

Remarks on this clone: Other DNA sequences of this sample code for an identical CDR3. The CDR3 DNA is TGTGCCAGCAGCCCCAGCACAGATACGCAGTATTTT. Protein sequence: CASSPSTDTQYF. The chain uses TRBV9 and TRBJ2-3; no firm D call. V was cut by 4 bases and J by 0 bases, with 3 bases left in between. CDR1 is SGDLS and CDR2 is YYNGEE in the germline V gene. The CDR3 contains 12 residues.

V gene TRBV7-3 combines with J gene TRBJ2-5; tentatively, D is TRBD2 (6 bases). CDR1 is SGHTA, CDR2 FQGTGA, per germline. V was cut by 4 bases and J by 4 bases, with 10 bases left in between. The CDR3 totals 13 residues. CDR3 sequence (DNA): TGTGCCAGCAGCTCGGACGGGGGAGAGACCCAGTACTTC. Translation: CASSSDGGETQYF.

This clone has just a few counts. The chain combines TRBV28 with TRBJ2-2; 9 nucleotides agree with TRBD1. CDR3 length: 15 residues. J gave up 6 bases and V 3 bases, and 5 bases lay outside the gene matches. CDR1 and CDR2 (germline): MDHEN, SYDVKM. The DNA of the CDR3 is TGTGCCAGCAGTTTCACAGGGGGCTCGGCCGGGGAGCTGTTTTTT. Its translation: CASSFTGGSAGELFF.

The chain joins TRBV20-1 to TRBJ2-5; possible D gene TRBD2, 6 bases. Trimming cost V 3 bases and J 4 bases, with 15 bases left between them. This CDR3 region has 14 residues. Germline V gives CDR1 DFQATT, CDR2 SNEGSKA (reference sequence). CDR3 DNA sequence: TGCAGTGCTAGTAGGAGGGGTTTTGGAGAGACCCAGTACTTC. Its translation is CSASRRGFGETQYF.

This clone appeared once. This rearrangement joins TRBV6-6 to TRBJ1-5; no clear D gene. The ends were cut back, 6 bases at V and 0 bases at J, with 15 bases in the middle. The CDR3 is 16 residues long. Looked up from germline, CDR1 is MNHNY and CDR2 is SVGAGI (reference sequence). The CDR3 spells CASSPGRDYSNQPQHF. In nucleotides, the CDR3 is TGTGCCAGCAGCCCCGGGAGGGATTATAGCAATCAGCCCCAGCATTTT.

The table lists this clone with a count of one. The chain links TRBV7-3 to TRBJ2-5; D ambiguous. V lost 1 base and J lost 3, with 6 bases in between. This CDR3 region has 13 residues. Germline lookup yields CDR1 SGHTA and CDR2 FQGTGA. The CDR3 DNA sequence: TGTGCCAGCAGCTTAAATAGAGAAGAGACCCAGTACTTC. Translated, it gives CASSLNREETQYF.

The gene calls are TRBV3-1 (or the pseudogene TRBV3-2) and TRBJ2-1; tentative D call: TRBD2 (6 bases). This CDR3 has 17 amino acids. The V end was cut by 0 bases, the J end by 0 bases, with 12 bases between. CDR1 and CDR2 from the germline V gene are LGHDT and YNNKEL (reference sequence). CDR3 amino acids: CASSQDSNGGSYNEQFF. The CDR3, as DNA: TGTGCCAGCAGCCAAGATAGTAACGGGGGCTCCTACAATGAGCAGTTCTTC.

This clone came up once. The chain recombines TRBV5-1 with TRBJ2-3, with 9 nucleotides matching TRBD2. Germline lookup yields CDR1 SGHRS and CDR2 YFSETQ. This CDR3 region has 14 residues. J gave up 4 bases and V 3 bases, and 3 bases lay outside the gene matches. The CDR3 sequence: CASSSGLASDTQYF. CDR3 bases: TGCGCCAGCAGCTCGGGACTAGCATCAGATACGCAGTATTTT.

The chain has TRBV13 and TRBJ1-5, with D possibly matching TRBD1 (6 bases). V was trimmed by 5 bases and J by 7 bases, leaving 9 bases between them. Germline CDR1 reads PRHDT; CDR2 reads FYEKMQ (reference sequence). The CDR3 contains 12 residues. CDR3 residues: CASSATGQPQHF. CDR3 nucleotide sequence: TGTGCCAGCAGCGCGACAGGACAGCCCCAGCATTTT.

This clone was detected once. The genes are TRBV9 and TRBJ2-1; the D gene is possibly TRBD2 (6 bases). CDR1 is SGDLS and CDR2 is YYNGEE in the germline V gene. The length of the CDR3 is 16 residues. V was pared by 3 bases and J by 2 bases, with 15 bases between. The CDR3 coding sequence is TGTGCCAGCAGCGGTCCTCCGCGGGGTGCCTACAATGAGCAGTTCTTC. Its translation is CASSGPPRGAYNEQFF.

This clone was seen a handful of times. The chain links TRBV12-3 or TRBV12-4 to TRBJ2-3; D gene uncertain. V lost 4 bases to trimming and J lost 9 bases, with 11 bases between them. This CDR3 spans 12 amino acids. The CDR3 sequence: CASSSSTATQYF. In DNA, the CDR3 is TGTGCCAGCAGTTCCTCGACTGCGACGCAGTATTTT.

This chain connects TRBV4-1 to TRBJ2-7; TRBD1 agrees at 8 bases. The CDR3 loop spans 15 amino acids. Germline-derived CDR1 and CDR2 are MGHRA and YSYEKL. J lost 2 bases, V lost 1 base, and 4 bases had no gene match. The CDR3 reads CASSQGTGLPYEQYF. DNA of the CDR3: TGCGCCAGCAGCCAAGGGACAGGGCTCCCCTACGAGCAGTACTTC.

This chain joins TRBV3-1 (or the pseudogene TRBV3-2) and TRBJ1-5; D remains unclear. Per the germline V gene, CDR1 is LGHDT and CDR2 is YNNKEL (reference sequence). The CDR3 contains 14 residues. V lost 1 base to trimming and J lost 9 bases, with 13 bases between them. CDR3 region: CASSQGSRDRPQHF. In nucleotides, the CDR3 is TGTGCCAGCAGCCAAGGGTCCCGGGATCGGCCCCAGCATTTT.

V usage is TRBV7-2 and J usage is TRBJ1-6; D is undetermined. The V end lost 1 base, the J end lost 10 bases, and 11 bases lay between the germline ends. This CDR3 region has 14 residues. In germline, CDR1 is SGHTA, CDR2 FQGNSA. CDR3 loop: CASSLVQAASPLHF. In DNA, the CDR3 is TGTGCCAGCAGCTTAGTCCAGGCCGCCTCACCCCTCCACTTT.

V is TRBV7-2 and J is TRBJ2-3; D unclear. Germline CDR1 is SGHTA and CDR2 is FQGNSA. The CDR3 loop spans 12 amino acids. Trimming removed 3 bases at V and 4 bases at J, with 5 bases between. Written as DNA, the CDR3 is TGTGCCAGCAGCTTCTCTCCAGATACGCAGTATTTT. Translation: CASSFSPDTQYF.

The chain employs TRBV7-9 and TRBJ2-7, with 11 positions matching TRBD1. CDR1 is SEHNR, CDR2 FQNEAQ, per germline (reference sequence). The CDR3 has 16 amino acids. The ends lost 4 bases at V and 1 base at J; junction bases unmatched: 6. CDR3 loop: CASSSSGTGGSYEQYF. As DNA, the CDR3 is TGTGCCAGCAGCTCTTCCGGGACAGGGGGTTCCTACGAGCAGTACTTC.

The chain links TRBV9 to TRBJ1-1; D is unresolved. Germline-derived CDR1 and CDR2 are SGDLS and YYNGEE. The germline V and J ends were trimmed by 3 bases and 0 bases, with 6 bases remaining between them. This CDR3 is 13 amino acids long. DNA of the CDR3: TGTGCCAGCAGCGAGACGATGAACACTGAAGCTTTCTTT. Protein product: CASSETMNTEAFF.

On this clone itself: The junction differs from germline at one of its ends, possibly a read error. The genes are TRBV23-1 and TRBJ2-7, with D possibly being TRBD2 (6 bases). TRBV23-1 is given ORF status, its function remaining uncertain. The CDR3 has 11 amino acids. The CDR3, as DNA: TGCGCCAGCAGTCAACCCCGGGTTGCGGGATTC. Translation: CASSQPRVAGF.

The chain employs TRBV28 and TRBJ1-1; 11 bases align to TRBD1. Germline V lookup: CDR1 MDHEN, CDR2 SYDVKM. The ends lost 7 bases at V and 1 base at J; junction bases unmatched: 11. The CDR3 totals 17 residues. CDR3 nucleotides: TGTGCCAGCACTCCGGGACAGGGGGTCCCTACGAACACTGAAGCTTTCTTT. Amino acid sequence: CASTPGQGVPTNTEAFF.